The 2 T cell receptor beta chains below come from one sample, sequenced in a study of blood T cell repertoires in COVID-19 (dated by TCRdb to about 2020). The library was generated by the immunoSEQ multiplex PCR assay. The immuneACCESS repertoire file appears here via TCRdb, limited to in-frame rearrangements. These files lack a portion of the clones; in checked studies, under half of the deficit traces to unresolved V genes, and the cause of the others is not known. Across this sample there are 300,000 to 350,000 clones, with 90% seen only once. About 7% of the sample is held by the ten biggest clonotypes. The source material was peripheral blood. These receptors were taken from a young woman with COVID-19, enrolled during active disease.

V usage is TRBV7-2 and J usage is TRBJ2-7; D perhaps matches TRBD2 (6 bases). CDR3 size: 15 residues. V was pared by 5 bases and J by 2 bases, with 16 bases between. CDR1 and CDR2 from the germline V gene are SGHTA and FQGNSA. The CDR3 sequence: CASSPAGTETYEQYF. Here the CDR3 DNA reads TGTGCCAGCAGCCCCGCAGGGACTGAGACCTACGAGCAGTACTTC.

V gene TRBV15 combines with J gene TRBJ1-5; D remains unclear. CDR3 length equals 14 residues. The germline CDR1 and CDR2 sequences are LNHNV and YYDKDF (reference sequence). V lost 3 bases and J lost 6, with 12 bases in between. As DNA, the CDR3 is TGTGCCACCAGCAGCCTCGATGAGGGTCAGCCCCAGCATTTT. Its translation: CATSSLDEGQPQHF. Drawing the rest from reference TRBV15 and TRBJ1-5, the complete variable domain is DAMVIQNPRYQVTQFGKPVTLSCSQTLNHNVMYWYQQKSSQAPKLLFHYYDKDFNNEADTPDNFQSRRPNTSFCFLDIRSPGLGDTAMYLCATSSLDEGQPQHFGDGTRLSIL.